The next 18 T cell receptor beta chains were all read from a single sample in a study of cytomegalovirus exposure and HLA in healthy donors. It was with 60 Vbeta and 13 Jbeta primers that the PCR ran. Sequencing used immunoSEQ multiplex PCR; TCRdb keeps in-frame clones, though not all of them. The table includes 65,000 to 85,000 clones, more than 60% detected once. The sample consisted of PBMCs. The receptors here all came from a male donor in good health and CMV-seropositive.

This chain connects TRBV5-7 to TRBJ2-3, with 7 bases that match TRBD2. TRBV5-7 is recorded as an ORF, its role being uncertain. V shed 1 base, J shed 4 bases, and the junction held 15 bases outside the gene matches. The CDR3 contains 18 residues. CDR3 DNA sequence: TGTGCCAGCAGCTTGCCCCCCCGGACTAGTGGGGAGGCAGATACGCAGTATTTT. The encoded protein is CASSLPPRTSGEADTQYF.

V is TRBV7-7 and J is TRBJ2-2; D perhaps matches TRBD1 (6 bases). Germline V gene lookup returns CDR1 SSHAT and CDR2 FNYEAQ (reference sequence). The V end lost 6 bases, the J end lost 1 base, and 15 bases lay between the germline ends. This CDR3 contains 16 residues. CDR3 protein: CASSSRPGQNTGELFF. CDR3 in DNA: TGTGCCAGCAGTTCTAGGCCGGGACAGAACACCGGGGAGCTGTTTTTT.

J is TRBJ2-3 and V is TRBV7-2; 12 bases align to TRBD2. V lost 5 bases, J lost 4 bases, and 16 bases stayed unmatched. There are 19 residues in the CDR3. Germline assignment: CDR1 SGHTA and CDR2 FQGNSA. CDR3 protein: CASSTRSSGGARDADTQYF. The CDR3 DNA reads as TGTGCCAGCAGCACCCGTTCTAGCGGGGGGGCCCGTGATGCAGATACGCAGTATTTT.

This chain links TRBV5-1 with TRBJ2-7, with D maybe TRBD2 (6 bases). The CDR3 runs 16 residues. V dropped 0 bases and J dropped 1 base, with 14 bases sitting between them. The germline V gene encodes CDR1 SGHRS and CDR2 YFSETQ. DNA for the CDR3: TGCGCCAGCAGCTTGGATGGTAGCGGTCTATCCTACGAGCAGTACTTC. Protein: CASSLDGSGLSYEQYF.

The V and J genes are TRBV7-9 and TRBJ1-1; a weak D match, TRBD1 (5 bases). From germline, CDR1 is SEHNR and CDR2 FQNEAQ (reference sequence). The V and J ends lost 1 base and 4 bases respectively, with 13 bases between them. This CDR3 contains 15 residues. The CDR3 DNA follows: TGTGCCAGCAGCTTAGGTTCCAGGGTAGTCACTGAAGCTTTCTTT. Protein product: CASSLGSRVVTEAFF.

The chain has TRBV29-1 and TRBJ2-3; 13 positions match TRBD2. Germline-derived CDR1 and CDR2 are SQVTM and ANQGSEA. V lost 7 bases to trimming and J lost 3 bases; unmatched junction nucleotides: 13. This CDR3 has 17 amino acids. The CDR3 nucleotides are TGCAGCGCGTCCGGGACTAGCGGGAAGGGGTTGACAGATACGCAGTATTTT. Translation gives CSASGTSGKGLTDTQYF.

This CDR3 reads CASSQLGGGAVYEQYF. DNA of the CDR3: TGTGCCAGCAGCCAACTAGGGGGCGGAGCAGTTTACGAGCAGTACTTC. J is TRBJ2-5 and V is TRBV4-2; 7 bases align to TRBD1. With the DNA end fitting TRBJ2-7 better, the J assignment may be wrong. The germline V gene has CDR1 LGHNA and CDR2 YNFKEQ. The CDR3 has 16 residues.

The chain joins TRBV6-5 to TRBJ1-3, with D tentatively TRBD1 (5 bases). The CDR3 totals 15 residues. V lost 2 bases, J lost 0 bases, and 8 bases lay in between. Germline assignment: CDR1 MNHEY and CDR2 SVGAGI. The CDR3 bases are TGTGCCAGCAGTTACGCGGGGGGCTCTGGAAACACCATATATTTT. Amino acid sequence: CASSYAGGSGNTIYF.

The chain combines TRBV7-2 with TRBJ1-6; 9 bases agree with TRBD1. The V segment lost 5 bases and the J segment 10 bases; nucleotides outside the gene matches: 9. The CDR3 has 15 residues. Germline CDR1 reads SGHTA; CDR2 reads FQGNSA. The CDR3 nucleotides are TGTGCCAGCAGCGCCGGACAGGGGACTTGGTCACCCCTCCACTTT. It specifies CASSAGQGTWSPLHF.

This chain joins TRBV30 and TRBJ1-1; TRBD1 matches 7 bases. Germline V gene lookup returns CDR1 GTSNPN and CDR2 SVGIG (reference sequence). The trim removed 8 bases at V and 0 bases at J, leaving 9 bases unmatched. The CDR3 is 14 residues long. As DNA, the CDR3 is TGTGCCCAGAATCGGGACAGCTTGAACACTGAAGCTTTCTTT. It specifies CAQNRDSLNTEAFF.

The V and J genes are TRBV7-2 and TRBJ1-6, with 7 bases aligning to TRBD1. CDR3 size: 16 residues. V lost 2 bases and J lost 6; bases outside the gene matches: 7. Germline V gene sequence: CDR1 SGHTA, CDR2 FQGNSA. CDR3 loop: CASSLSPTGSNSPLHF. CDR3 nucleotide sequence: TGTGCCAGCAGCTTATCTCCGACAGGGAGTAATTCACCCCTCCACTTT.

This chain uses TRBV9 with TRBJ1-1, with D tentatively TRBD1 (6 bases). CDR3 length: 14 amino acids. Germline CDR1 is SGDLS and CDR2 is YYNGEE. Trimming took off 6 bases at V and 0 bases at J, with 12 bases between the two ends. The CDR3 protein is CASTKGGLNTEAFF. The CDR3 nucleotides read TGTGCCAGCACCAAGGGGGGGCTGAACACTGAAGCTTTCTTT. The entire variable domain, with the rest obtained from reference TRBV9 and TRBJ1-1, is as follows: DSGVTQTPKHLITATGQRVTLRCSPRSGDLSVYWYQQSLDQGLQFLIQYYNGEERAKGNILERFSAQQFPDLHSELNLSSLELGDSALYFCASTKGGLNTEAFFGQGTRLTVV.

This clone was counted between two and nine times. V gene TRBV4-3 combines with J gene TRBJ1-6; D might be TRBD1 (6 bases). V was pared by 2 bases and J by 8 bases, with 10 bases between. Looked up from germline, CDR1 is LGHNA and CDR2 is YSLEER. The CDR3 has 14 residues. CDR3: CASSQNRVYSPLHF. In nucleotides, the CDR3 is TGCGCCAGCAGCCAAAACAGGGTGTATTCACCCCTCCACTTT.

The chain links TRBV5-6 to TRBJ2-3; 9 bases are a match to TRBD1. CDR3 size: 15 residues. Germline V gene sequence: CDR1 SGHDT, CDR2 YYEEEE. With V trimmed by 2 bases and J by 1 base, 2 bases remained unmatched. The CDR3 nucleotides are TGTGCCAGCAGCTTTTGGGACAGGGGCACAGATACGCAGTATTTT. Amino acids: CASSFWDRGTDTQYF.

This clone appeared once. The V gene is TRBV9, the J gene TRBJ2-3; 8 bases are shared with TRBD2. V was clipped by 0 bases and J by 5 bases; unmatched bases: 11. The CDR3 runs to 17 residues. Germline V gene data show CDR1 as SGDLS and CDR2 as YYNGEE. CDR3 loop: CASSVAPVGGVRDTQYF. The CDR3 coding sequence is TGTGCCAGCAGCGTAGCCCCCGTCGGGGGGGTGAGAGATACGCAGTATTTT.

This clone was recorded only once. The chain is built from TRBV10-2 and TRBJ2-7; D is uncertain. CDR3 length: 12 residues. Trimming removed 6 bases from V and 6 bases from J, with 12 bases in between. CDR1 and CDR2 (germline): WSHSY, SAAADI. The chain's CDR3 is CASSPRSVEQYF. CDR3 bases: TGCGCCAGCAGCCCTAGGAGTGTCGAGCAGTACTTC.

The chain joins TRBV27 to TRBJ2-6; 10 nucleotides line up with TRBD2. Germline V gene sequence: CDR1 MNHEY, CDR2 SMNVEV (reference sequence). Unmatched junction bases numbered 2, after V lost 6 bases and J lost 0 bases. The CDR3 sequence is 16 residues long. This chain's CDR3 is CASRSGRASGANVLTF. The CDR3 DNA follows: TGTGCCAGCAGGAGCGGGAGGGCCTCTGGGGCCAACGTCCTGACTTTC.

This clone showed up just a few times. The DNA for the CDR3 is TGCAGTGCTGGGGCCGGTAACACCATATATTTT. This encodes CSAGAGNTIYF. The chain is built from TRBV20-1 and TRBJ1-3; D may be TRBD1 (5 bases). This CDR3 has 11 amino acids. V was pared by 5 bases and J by 7 bases, with 9 bases between. Germline V CDR1 and CDR2: DFQATT, SNEGSKA (reference sequence).